A single sample is the source of the 29 T cell receptor beta chains below, sequenced in a study of T cell repertoires in cytomegalovirus infection. Their antigens are not known. TCRdb fed the reads into MiXCR, producing one record per CDR3 protein. The sample lists roughly 120,000 distinct CDR3 sequences, roughly a third occurring once. The sequences come from CD8+ T cells from cultured PBMCs, collected from culture after CMV antigen stimulation. These receptor sequences come from a human donor in good health (CMV status not recorded). Some clones in this sample may be carry-over from other donors' samples.

At least ten counts were recorded for this clonotype. This sequence joins TRBV7-6 and TRBJ2-3; 10 nucleotides agree with TRBD2. CDR1 is SGHVS and CDR2 is FNYEAQ in the germline V gene. The CDR3 covers 16 residues. V shed 5 bases, J shed 6 bases, and the junction held 11 bases outside the gene matches. CDR3 sequence (DNA): TGTGCCAGCAGCCCCTACGAGAGCGGGGGGGCCGATACGCAGTATTTT. Encoded protein: CASSPYESGGADTQYF.

This clonotype appeared a few times. J is TRBJ1-1 and V is TRBV6-5; D gene ambiguous. This CDR3 has 12 amino acids. V gave up 2 bases and J gave up 7 bases, with 8 bases separating them. CDR1 is MNHEY, CDR2 SVGAGI, per germline. The CDR3 nucleotides are TGTGCCAGCAGTTACCGGCGGGGTGAAGCTTTCTTT. This sequence encodes CASSYRRGEAFF.

This clonotype occurred once. The V gene is TRBV12-5, the J gene TRBJ2-3; weak D call: TRBD1 (6 bases). Germline V gene sequence: CDR1 LGHNT, CDR2 FRNRAP. The CDR3 is made up of 14 amino acids. V lost 7 bases and J lost 4, with 15 bases in between. Here the CDR3 reads CASARDNAPDTQYF. CDR3 nucleotides: TGTGCTAGTGCTCGGGACAACGCCCCAGATACGCAGTATTTT.

This clonotype was detected ten times or more. The rearrangement uses TRBV7-8 and TRBJ2-1, with D possibly being TRBD2 (5 bases). CDR3 length equals 14 residues. Germline CDR1 SGHVS, CDR2 FQNEAQ. The V end was cut by 1 base, the J end by 8 bases, with 12 bases between. For the CDR3, the DNA is TGTGCCAGCAGCTTAGGTGTTAGCGCCGATGAGCAGTTCTTC. Translation gives CASSLGVSADEQFF.

This clonotype appeared many times. The chain is built from TRBV28 and TRBJ1-1; 9 nucleotides line up with TRBD1. The germline CDR1 and CDR2 sequences are MDHEN and SYDVKM. V shed 3 bases and J 10 bases; nucleotides not matched to a gene: 9. This CDR3 is built from 14 residues. The chain's CDR3 is CASSLITGTGRAFF. The CDR3 region has the DNA TGTGCCAGCAGTTTGATAACCGGGACAGGGAGAGCTTTCTTT.

The V gene is TRBV6-2 or TRBV6-3, the J gene TRBJ2-7; 9 positions agree with TRBD1. The germline gives CDR1 MNHEY, CDR2 SVGEGT. CDR3 length equals 16 residues. The V gene end was trimmed by 2 bases and the J gene end by 1 base; junction bases not matched to a gene: 6. CDR3 nucleotide sequence: TGTGCCAGCAGTTACCACCGGGACAGGGCGTCCTACGAGCAGTACTTC. Protein sequence: CASSYHRDRASYEQYF.

The chain couples TRBV4-3 to TRBJ1-1; TRBD1 matches at 8 bases. CDR1 and CDR2 (germline): LGHNA, YSLEER. The V and J ends lost 2 bases and 5 bases, in that order; junction bases with no gene match: 7. CDR3 length: 15 residues. The CDR3 region is CASSQLPGGSTEAFF. The CDR3 DNA reads TGCGCCAGCAGCCAACTACCAGGGGGCTCGACTGAAGCTTTCTTT.

The chain has TRBV4-1 and TRBJ1-1; tentatively, D is TRBD1 (5 bases). Germline loops: CDR1 MGHRA, CDR2 YSYEKL. This CDR3 is built from 16 residues. Trimming stripped 0 bases from V and 4 bases from J, with 15 bases between. Written as DNA, the CDR3 is TGCGCCAGCAGCCAAGAGGACACAGCACCGGGCACTGAAGCTTTCTTT. Its protein is CASSQEDTAPGTEAFF.

This clonotype was recorded a few times. The chain combines TRBV7-3 with TRBJ1-1; 7 nucleotides match TRBD1. The trim removed 5 bases at V and 11 bases at J, leaving 11 bases unmatched. Per the germline V gene, CDR1 is SGHTA and CDR2 is FQGTGA. The CDR3 spans 13 residues. The CDR3 here is CASSATGDRGAFF. DNA of the CDR3: TGTGCCAGCAGCGCCACAGGGGATCGAGGGGCTTTCTTT.

This rearrangement joins TRBV19 to TRBJ1-3; D is unresolved. CDR1 is LNHDA and CDR2 is SQIVND in the germline V gene (reference sequence). The CDR3 runs 17 residues. V dropped 3 bases and J dropped 1 base, with 16 bases sitting between them. This chain's CDR3 is CASSMGQVISSGNTIYF. The DNA of the CDR3 is TGTGCCAGTAGTATGGGCCAGGTTATTTCGTCTGGAAACACCATATATTTT.

This chain links TRBV5-4 with TRBJ1-2; 7 bases agree with TRBD1. The CDR3 runs 14 residues. The J segment lost 7 bases and the V segment lost 4 bases, leaving 10 bases of the junction unmatched. Per the germline V gene, CDR1 is SGHNT and CDR2 is YYREEE (reference sequence). The CDR3: CASSPTGEQSGYTF. For the CDR3, the DNA is TGTGCCAGCAGCCCAACAGGGGAACAATCTGGCTACACCTTC.

This clonotype was counted only a few times. The CDR3 loop is CSARVTGGAFYGYTF. For the CDR3, the DNA is TGCAGTGCTAGAGTCACAGGAGGGGCGTTCTATGGCTACACCTTC. This chain uses TRBV20-1 with TRBJ1-2; tentatively, D is TRBD1 (5 bases). With 1 base removed from V and 4 bases from J, the gap between germline ends came to 16 bases. The CDR3 consists of 15 residues. In germline, CDR1 is DFQATT, CDR2 SNEGSKA (reference sequence).

J is TRBJ2-7 and V is TRBV3-1; the D gene is possibly TRBD1 (5 bases). The CDR3 length is 15 residues. V was trimmed by 1 base and J by 3 bases, leaving 13 bases between them. CDR1 is LGHDT, CDR2 YNNKEL, per germline (reference sequence). DNA for the CDR3: TGTGCCAGCAGCCAAGGAATCCCAGGGTACTACGAGCAGTACTTC. This sequence encodes CASSQGIPGYYEQYF.

V gene TRBV20-1 combines with J gene TRBJ2-5; TRBD1 or TRBD2 may be the D gene (5 bases each). CDR1 and CDR2 from the germline V gene are DFQATT and SNEGSKA (reference sequence). V was cut by 1 base and J by 7 bases, with 19 bases left in between. This CDR3 is 15 amino acids long. The CDR3 nucleotides read TGCAGTGCTAGAGCTGTGACGGGGCCTCACGGGACCCAGTACTTC. Translation gives CSARAVTGPHGTQYF.

This clonotype occurred many times. V gene TRBV12-3 or TRBV12-4 combines with J gene TRBJ1-2; 7 positions match TRBD1. Trimming removed 5 bases from V and 1 base from J; junction bases left unmatched: 7. The CDR3 loop spans 15 amino acids. The CDR3 DNA is TGTGCCAGCAGTCCTCAGGGACAGAGTAACTATGGCTACACCTTC. Protein product: CASSPQGQSNYGYTF.

This chain uses TRBV7-6 with TRBJ1-1; 9 bases are shared with TRBD1. The junction had 5 bases not matched to a gene; V was cut back by 1 base and J by 8 bases. This CDR3 has 14 residues. Germline CDR1 is SGHVS and CDR2 is FNYEAQ. The CDR3 protein is CASSLVSGTGEAFF. In nucleotides, the CDR3 is TGTGCCAGCAGCTTAGTTTCGGGGACAGGGGAAGCTTTCTTT.

This clonotype appeared a few times. V and J are TRBV5-1 and TRBJ2-7; maybe TRBD1 (6 bases). The germline CDR1 and CDR2 sequences are SGHRS and YFSETQ. V lost 9 bases and J 0 bases, leaving 13 bases between the germline ends. The CDR3 is 13 residues long. In nucleotides, the CDR3 is TGCGCCACCAGACAGGCATTCTCCTACGAGCAGTACTTC. Translation: CATRQAFSYEQYF. The full variable domain, completed using reference TRBV5-1 and TRBJ2-7, is KAGVTQTPRYLIKTRGQQVTLSCSPISGHRSVSWYQQTPGQGLQFLFEYFSETQRNKGNFPGRFSGRQFSNSRSEMNVSTLELGDSALYLCATRQAFSYEQYFGPGTRLTVT.

The table lists this clonotype with a few counts. V usage is TRBV19 and J usage is TRBJ1-5; no reliable D call. Germline assignment: CDR1 LNHDA and CDR2 SQIVND (reference sequence). The CDR3 runs to 23 residues. V shed 9 bases and J shed 3 bases, with 42 bases lying between them. CDR3 bases: TGTGCCAGATCCAGGCTTCCGAACAGCACAATCCACCTTCGTGGAGCGAACAATCAGCCCCAGCATTTT. This codes for CARSRLPNSTIHLRGANNQPQHF. The complete variable domain, with remaining parts taken from reference TRBV19 and TRBJ1-5, reads DGGITQSPKYLFRKEGQNVTLSCEQNLNHDAMYWYRQDPGQGLRLIYYSQIVNDFQKGDIAEGYSVSREKKESFPLTVTSAQKNPTAFYLCARSRLPNSTIHLRGANNQPQHFGDGTRLSIL.

Turning to this clonotype: Germline is not matched at one junction end, which may reflect a read error. This chain links TRBV7-3 with TRBJ2-2; no firm D call. Germline V gene data show CDR1 as SGHTA and CDR2 as FQGTGA. This CDR3 contains 16 residues. CDR3 coding DNA: TGTGCCAGCAGCCCTCACGGGCGCCCGAACACCAGGGAGCTGTTTTTT. The encoded protein is CASSPHGRPNTRELFF.

This clonotype was found a few times. This sequence joins TRBV28 and TRBJ2-5; a possible D gene is TRBD2 (6 bases). This CDR3 is built from 17 residues. The V end lost 2 bases, the J end lost 0 bases, and 16 bases lay between the germline ends. Germline V CDR1 and CDR2: MDHEN, SYDVKM. Here the CDR3 DNA reads TGTGCCAGCAGTTTACCCCGCGGGGCCGAGTACCAAGAGACCCAGTACTTC. Its translation: CASSLPRGAEYQETQYF.

This chain links TRBV6-2 or TRBV6-3 with TRBJ2-7; TRBD2 might be the D (5 bases). This CDR3 contains 13 residues. From germline, CDR1 is MNHEY and CDR2 SVGEGT. V lost 3 bases and J 3 bases, leaving 9 bases between the germline ends. DNA of the CDR3: TGTGCCAGCAGTTATCTGGGAGACTACGAGCAGTACTTC. Translating it yields CASSYLGDYEQYF.

The table lists this clonotype with a few counts. The rearrangement links TRBV12-3 or TRBV12-4 to TRBJ2-7, with 7 bases that match TRBD1. The CDR3 runs to 15 residues. The J segment lost 0 bases and the V segment lost 3 bases, leaving 5 bases of the junction unmatched. CDR3 in amino acids: CASSFGRGNSYEQYF. CDR3 in DNA: TGTGCCAGCAGTTTCGGCAGGGGGAACTCCTACGAGCAGTACTTC.

The chain uses TRBV5-5 and TRBJ1-6, with D uncertain. Germline V gene sequence: CDR1 SGHKS, CDR2 YYEKEE (reference sequence). V dropped 0 bases and J dropped 0 bases, with 7 bases sitting between them. This CDR3 has 16 amino acids. CDR3 in amino acids: CASSLDWVSYNSPLHF. CDR3 sequence (DNA): TGTGCCAGCAGCTTGGACTGGGTCTCCTATAATTCACCCCTCCACTTT.

In its sample, this clonotype was seen a few times. V and J are TRBV7-9 and TRBJ2-7; D may be TRBD2 (5 bases). CDR1 is SEHNR and CDR2 is FQNEAQ in the germline V gene (reference sequence). The CDR3 sequence is 12 residues long. Trimming stripped 3 bases from V and 6 bases from J, with 9 bases between. CDR3 protein: CASSFAGSEQYF. The CDR3 DNA reads as TGTGCCAGCAGCTTCGCGGGTAGCGAGCAGTACTTC.

The V gene is TRBV7-6, the J gene TRBJ1-2; the D is unclear. Trimming pared 5 bases from V and 4 bases from J, leaving 8 bases between. The CDR3 sequence is 12 residues long. The germline gives CDR1 SGHVS, CDR2 FNYEAQ. CDR3 sequence reads: CASSASIYGYTF. The CDR3 nucleotides read TGTGCCAGCAGCGCAAGTATCTATGGCTACACCTTC. Full variable domain (rest looked up from reference TRBV7-6 and TRBJ1-2): GAGVSQSPRYKVTKRGQDVALRCDPISGHVSLYWYRQALGQGPEFLTYFNYEAQQDKSGLPNDRFSAERPEGSISTLTIQRTEQRDSAMYRCASSASIYGYTFGSGTRLTVV.

The J gene is TRBJ2-1, the V gene TRBV12-3 or TRBV12-4, with TRBD2 identical over 8 bases. CDR3 length equals 16 residues. J was trimmed by 7 bases and V by 5 bases; bases with no gene match: 13. This chain's CDR3 is CASSPLAGGSGNEQFF. Here the CDR3 DNA reads TGTGCCAGCAGTCCCCTGGCGGGGGGCTCGGGGAATGAGCAGTTCTTC.

The count of this clonotype is one. V is TRBV6-6 and J is TRBJ2-1; D perhaps matches TRBD2 (6 bases). CDR1 and CDR2 (germline): MNHNY, SVGAGI (reference sequence). The CDR3 runs to 16 residues. V lost 2 bases and J lost 9, with 20 bases in between. The CDR3 coding sequence is TGTGCCAGCAGTTACCAAATACTTCCTAGCGTCGGTGAGCAGTTCTTC. This encodes CASSYQILPSVGEQFF.

The V call is TRBV19, the J call TRBJ2-6; the D is unclear. This CDR3 has 15 amino acids. From germline, CDR1 is LNHDA and CDR2 SQIVND (reference sequence). Between the trimmed V and J ends, which lost 8 bases and 0 bases, there was a span of 11 bases. The CDR3 region has the DNA TGTGCCAGTTCCGGTGGATTCTCTGGGGCCAACGTCCTGACTTTC. It yields the protein CASSGGFSGANVLTF.

The J gene is TRBJ1-2, the V gene TRBV2; D ambiguous. The CDR3 contains 12 residues. Trimming shortened V by 3 bases and J by 3 bases, and 5 bases separated the two germline ends. Looked up from germline, CDR1 is SNHLY and CDR2 is FYNNEI. The CDR3 region is CASSEGYYGYTF. Written as DNA, the CDR3 is TGTGCCAGCAGTGAGGGGTACTATGGCTACACCTTC.